The 6 T cell receptor beta chains below come from one sample, sequenced in a study of T cell responses to AZD1222 COVID-19 vaccine. Repertoires were generated with immunoSEQ multiplex PCR, while TCRdb's copy carries only in-frame clones and drops some. This table holds over 150,000 clones, less than 95% found once. The source material was peripheral blood, sampled on day 0 of AZD1222 vaccination. Receptors were obtained from an adult in good health.

The CDR3 DNA is TGTGCCAGCAGCTTGGCCGGGCACGGCAATCAGCCCCAGCATTTT. This gives the protein CASSLAGHGNQPQHF. The rearrangement joins TRBV5-8 to TRBJ1-5; D is ambiguous. Deletions cut 0 bases from V and 2 bases from J, with 9 bases between. Germline V CDR1 and CDR2: SGHTS, YDEGEE. The CDR3 is made up of 15 amino acids.

The V call is TRBV5-1, the J call TRBJ2-5; D could derive from TRBD1 or TRBD2 (5 bases each). Germline CDR1 is SGHRS and CDR2 is YFSETQ. Trimming stripped 0 bases from V and 10 bases from J, with 16 bases between. The CDR3 runs to 14 residues. The CDR3 sequence: CASSLAGTPGDQYF. CDR3 DNA: TGCGCCAGCAGCTTGGCAGGGACCCCCGGGGACCAGTACTTC.

This sequence joins TRBV7-8 and TRBJ2-2; possibly TRBD1 or TRBD2 for D (6 bases each). The CDR3 sequence is 16 residues long. Trimming cost V 2 bases and J 3 bases, with 13 bases left between them. Germline V gives CDR1 SGHVS, CDR2 FQNEAQ. The CDR3 region is CASSLLGGLYTGELFF. The CDR3 region has the DNA TGTGCCAGCAGCTTATTGGGGGGCCTGTACACCGGGGAGCTGTTTTTT.

The chain joins TRBV19 to TRBJ2-2; no firm D call. This CDR3 has 13 amino acids. V lost 3 bases and J lost 4, with 6 bases in between. Germline V CDR1 and CDR2: LNHDA, SQIVND (reference sequence). The DNA for the CDR3 is TGTGCCAGTAGTATTATTCCCACCGGGGAGCTGTTTTTT. Protein: CASSIIPTGELFF.

V and J are TRBV4-2 and TRBJ1-2; 9 nucleotides line up with TRBD1. CDR3 length: 17 residues. V lost 4 bases, J lost 5 bases, and 14 bases stayed unmatched. Germline V CDR1 and CDR2: LGHNA, YNFKEQ. The CDR3 bases are TGTGCCAGCAGCCCCCGAGCGGGACAGGGTTTGGCGTATGGCTACACCTTC. Its translation: CASSPRAGQGLAYGYTF.

This clone appeared once. The V and J genes are TRBV7-2 and TRBJ2-5; D remains ambiguous. Germline CDR1 and CDR2: SGHTA and FQGNSA. This CDR3 is 13 amino acids long. Between the trimmed V and J ends, which lost 5 bases and 1 base, there was a span of 8 bases. Written as DNA, the CDR3 is TGTGCCAGCAGCCTACAAATCCAAGAGACCCAGTACTTC. Translation: CASSLQIQETQYF.